This T cell receptor (beta chain) was captured in a study of cytotoxic CD8 clonotypes in ibrutinib-treated CLL. Study information: Responses comprised about 24 partial and 2 complete; at median around 6 years, roughly 14 remained remitted and around 12 progressed. General study results and limits: Public clonotypes, an uncommon group, contracted or remained stable on treatment.

In regard to this clone: Its antigen is as yet unknown.

V was clipped by 4 bases and J by 2 bases, with 12 bases between them. The CDR3 runs 14 residues. Per the germline V gene, CDR1 is MDHEN and CDR2 is SYDVKM. TCRdb keeps only in-frame clones here, not all; method: immunoSEQ multiplex PCR. The sample yields about 330,000 clones, 60% to 80% seen once. The chain couples TRBV28 to TRBJ2-7; TRBD1 is a possible D gene (5 bases). This receptor was identified in a human donor with chronic lymphocytic leukemia. The specimen was PBMCs, collected after 36 months of ibrutinib treatment. The CDR3 protein is CASSSAGLAYEQYF. The DNA of the CDR3 is TGTGCCAGCAGTTCGGCAGGGCTGGCCTACGAGCAGTACTTC. Full variable domain (rest looked up from reference TRBV28 and TRBJ2-7): DVKVTQSSRYLVKRTGEKVFLECVQDMDHENMFWYRQDPGLGLRLIYFSYDVKMKEKGDIPEGYSVSREKKERFSLILESASTNQTSMYLCASSSAGLAYEQYFGPGTRLTVT.